Presented here are 8 T cell receptor beta chains from one specimen sequenced in a study of control samples from healthy donors and cancer patients. Method: immunoSEQ multiplex PCR; TCRdb's copy keeps in-frame clones and lacks some. The table shows about 46,000 clones, with 85% to 90% occurring only once. Sequencing used PBMCs. These receptors were taken from a man over 45 with head and neck cancer.

The CDR3 loop reads CASSQGTGVGQPQHF. The CDR3 DNA reads as TGTGCCAGCAGCCAAGGGACAGGGGTTGGTCAGCCCCAGCATTTT. The chain uses TRBV3-1 (or the pseudogene TRBV3-2) and TRBJ1-5; TRBD1 aligns across 9 bases. This CDR3 region has 15 residues. J was trimmed by 6 bases and V by 1 base; bases with no gene match: 4. Germline loops: CDR1 LGHDT, CDR2 YNNKEL (reference sequence).

This clone was detected a few times. This sequence joins TRBV27 and TRBJ2-7; tentatively, D is TRBD2 (5 bases). V was pared by 3 bases and J by 2 bases, with 11 bases between. The CDR3 spans 14 residues. The germline V gene has CDR1 MNHEY and CDR2 SMNVEV (reference sequence). CDR3 sequence (DNA): TGTGCCAGCAGTTTTAGCGACACCCCCTACGAGCAGTACTTC. This encodes CASSFSDTPYEQYF.

The sample holds one count of this clone. V is TRBV7-2 and J is TRBJ2-7; D unresolved. Germline assignment: CDR1 SGHTA and CDR2 FQGNSA. The CDR3 loop spans 12 amino acids. The ends were cut back, 5 bases at V and 2 bases at J, with 7 bases in the middle. CDR3 region: CASSHHTYEQYF. The CDR3 region has the DNA TGTGCCAGCAGCCATCATACCTACGAGCAGTACTTC. Based on the CDR3 plus reference TRBV7-2 and TRBJ2-7, the full variable domain is GAGVSQSPSNKVTEKGKDVELRCDPISGHTALYWYRQSLGQGLEFLIYFQGNSAPDKSGLPSDRFSAERTGGSVSTLTIQRTQQEDSAVYLCASSHHTYEQYFGPGTRLTVT.

This clone was counted between two and nine times. This chain joins TRBV10-3 and TRBJ1-4; D is uncertain. Germline-derived CDR1 and CDR2 are ENHRY and SYGVKD. The CDR3 length is 13 residues. The germline V and J ends were trimmed by 6 bases and 7 bases, with 12 bases remaining between them. CDR3 protein: CAISRAGPEKLFF. CDR3 DNA sequence: TGTGCCATCAGCCGAGCCGGCCCTGAAAAACTGTTTTTT.

This clone was seen just once. This chain uses TRBV5-1 with TRBJ2-2, with 11 bases that match TRBD2. CDR3 size: 16 residues. V gave up 4 bases and J gave up 1 base; unmatched junction bases: 3. Per the germline V gene, CDR1 is SGHRS and CDR2 is YFSETQ. For the CDR3, the DNA is TGCGCCAGCAGCACTAGCGGGAGTCTGAACACCGGGGAGCTGTTTTTT. Its protein is CASSTSGSLNTGELFF.

The rearrangement uses TRBV14 and TRBJ2-6, with unresolved D. The germline CDR1 and CDR2 sequences are SGHDN and FVKESK. The length of the CDR3 is 15 residues. The germline V and J ends were trimmed by 1 base and 1 base, with 5 bases remaining between them. The CDR3 DNA reads as TGTGCCAGCAGCCAAGTGGGGTCTGGGGCCAACGTCCTGACTTTC. It yields the protein CASSQVGSGANVLTF.

The V call is TRBV7-9, the J call TRBJ2-7; 10 bases are a match to TRBD1. Germline values: CDR1 SEHNR, CDR2 FQNEAQ (reference sequence). V shed 3 bases and J 0 bases; nucleotides not matched to a gene: 8. This CDR3 is built from 17 residues. CDR3 residues: CASSFTLGTGDSYEQYF. CDR3 bases: TGTGCCAGCAGCTTCACCCTCGGGACAGGGGACTCCTACGAGCAGTACTTC.

The chain has TRBV5-1 and TRBJ2-3, with D tentatively TRBD2 (5 bases). The germline V gene encodes CDR1 SGHRS and CDR2 YFSETQ. This CDR3 region has 14 residues. Trimming stripped 3 bases from V and 2 bases from J, with 10 bases between. CDR3 residues: CASSSGEYTDTQYF. CDR3 coding DNA: TGCGCCAGCAGCTCCGGGGAGTACACAGATACGCAGTATTTT.